One sample yielded the 5 T cell receptor beta chains listed below, sequenced in a study of T cell responses to AZD1222 COVID-19 vaccine. Method: immunoSEQ multiplex PCR; TCRdb's copy keeps in-frame clones and lacks some. The sample includes approximately 100,000 clones, around 85% of them seen just once. The source material was peripheral blood, sampled 28 days after the second AZD1222 dose. These receptor sequences come from an adult who received the AZD1222 COVID-19 vaccine.

The rearrangement joins TRBV18 to TRBJ2-7, with TRBD1 matching over 9 bases. This CDR3 is built from 15 residues. CDR1 and CDR2 (germline): KGHSH, LQKENI. With 3 bases clipped from V and 6 bases from J, the junction kept 9 bases outside the gene matches. The CDR3 DNA reads TGTGCCAGCTCACCTGATCCCGGGACAGGGTTCGAGCAGTACTTC. Translated: CASSPDPGTGFEQYF.

This chain joins TRBV6-1 and TRBJ2-5; either TRBD1 or TRBD2 may supply D (6 bases each). Trimming cost V 4 bases and J 0 bases, with 18 bases left between them. CDR1 is MNHNS and CDR2 is SASEGT in the germline V gene. The CDR3 covers 17 residues. CDR3 protein: CASSGSRGHSYQETQYF. The CDR3 nucleotides read TGTGCCAGCAGTGGCTCCCGGGGGCATTCGTACCAAGAGACCCAGTACTTC.

The chain uses TRBV15 and TRBJ1-2; no clear D. V was trimmed by 1 base and J by 0 bases, leaving 6 bases between them. The CDR3 has 14 residues. Germline lookup yields CDR1 LNHNV and CDR2 YYDKDF (reference sequence). CDR3 amino acids: CATSRGSSNYGYTF. CDR3 bases: TGTGCCACCAGCAGAGGTTCGTCTAACTATGGCTACACCTTC. The full variable domain, its missing parts supplied by reference TRBV15 and TRBJ1-2, is DAMVIQNPRYQVTQFGKPVTLSCSQTLNHNVMYWYQQKSSQAPKLLFHYYDKDFNNEADTPDNFQSRRPNTSFCFLDIRSPGLGDTAMYLCATSRGSSNYGYTFGSGTRLTVV.

The sample holds one count of this clone. J is TRBJ1-5 and V is TRBV4-1; D is possibly TRBD1 (5 bases). CDR3 size: 15 residues. V lost 4 bases, J lost 6 bases, and 16 bases lay in between. The germline V gene has CDR1 MGHRA and CDR2 YSYEKL. CDR3 loop: CASSLAPGEIQPQHF. CDR3 DNA: TGCGCCAGCAGCCTGGCGCCGGGGGAGATTCAGCCCCAGCATTTT.

This clone was seen more than once but under ten times. V gene TRBV27 combines with J gene TRBJ2-1; no definite D call. V lost 8 bases and J lost 2, with 7 bases in between. The CDR3 loop spans 12 amino acids. CDR1 is MNHEY, CDR2 SMNVEV, per germline (reference sequence). The CDR3 nucleotides read TGTGCCAGCGGCAACCCCTACAATGAGCAGTTCTTC. It specifies CASGNPYNEQFF.